This T cell receptor (beta chain) stems from a study of kidney transplant recipient with SARS-CoV-2 infection. Using its own MiXCR run on the reads, TCRdb lists one record per CDR3 protein. Of 200,000 to 300,000 distinct CDR3 sequences listed, under 35% were seen once; the top ten hold around 7.8%. CDR1 MNHEY and CDR2 SVGAGI come from the germline V gene. The CDR3 runs to 15 residues. The trim removed 5 bases at V and 6 bases at J, leaving 9 bases unmatched. This clonotype has ten or more counts. Sequencing was performed on a blood sample, taken at baseline and between days 110 and 120 from a kidney transplant recipient. This TCR derives from a male patient aged 30 to 39 who had COVID-19 and was a kidney transplant recipient. The graft donor may have given rise to some T cells. The genes are TRBV6-5 and TRBJ2-7; 11 bases are shared with TRBD2. The CDR3 DNA reads TGTGCCAGCAGTGAGGGAACTAGCGGGAGCACCGAGCAGTACTTC. Its protein is CASSEGTSGSTEQYF.